This is a list of T cell receptor beta chains from one sample in a study of cytomegalovirus exposure and HLA in healthy donors. Libraries were prepared by immunoSEQ multiplex PCR; TCRdb keeps only in-frame clonotypes and omits some of them. The sample yields some 200,000 clones, roughly four fifths seen once. The sequencing input was PBMCs. Receptor source: a man aged 45 to 65 in good health and CMV-seronegative. CDR3s include the opening cysteine and the closing phenylalanine or tryptophan. D genes are given only for firm matches. Clone size is stated in some rows and not others, as once, few, many or a class when expanded.

>once|TRBV7-2|TRBD2|TRBJ2-1
TGTGCCAGCAGCCTTTTCTTCGGGACTAGCGGGTCCTCCTACAATGAGCAGTTCTTC
CASSLFFGTSGSSYNEQFF
>-|TRBV18|TRBD1|TRBJ1-2
TGTGCCAGCTCACCAAATAGTCAGACAGGGCGTGGCTACACCTTC
CASSPNSQTGRGYTF
>few|TRBV2|-|TRBJ1-1
TGTGCCAGCTTGGGAGGGACCGAGAACACTGAAGCTTTCTTT
CASLGGTENTEAFF
>-|TRBV10-3|TRBD1|TRBJ1-2
TGTGCCATCAGTAGAGAGACAGGGCGGTTCGTCTCGGTCGGCTACACCTTC
CAISRETGRFVSVGYTF
>-|TRBV6-5|-|TRBJ2-7
TGTGCCAGCAGTTACTCAGGGAGATTCTACGAGCAGTACTTC
CASSYSGRFYEQYF
>-|TRBV6-5|-|TRBJ2-5
TGTGCCAGCAGTTACGGCGGGTCTCAAGAGACCCAGTACTTC
CASSYGGSQETQYF
>-|TRBV10-1|TRBD1|TRBJ1-5
TGCGCCAGCAGTGCCACGGGACAGGGATACAATCAGCCCCAGCATTTT
CASSATGQGYNQPQHF
>-|TRBV7-2|TRBD1|TRBJ1-5
TGTGCCAGCAGCTTAGTTAGGGGGCTCAGGGGCAATCAGCCCCAGCATTTT
CASSLVRGLRGNQPQHF
>-|TRBV9|TRBD1|TRBJ1-1
TGTGCCAGCAGCGTAGGGAACAGGGGGCAAGCTTTCTTT
CASSVGNRGQAFF
>once|TRBV5-8|-|TRBJ1-5
TGTGCCAGCAGCTCCCTCGGGTTCAATCAGCCCCAGCATTTT
CASSSLGFNQPQHF
>-|TRBV4-2|-|TRBJ2-7
TGTGCCAGCAGCCAAGATAGGGCGGGTTACGAGCAGTACTTC
CASSQDRAGYEQYF
>few|TRBV29-1|-|TRBJ1-1
TGCAGCGCCCAACGAGTAGGGGCTGAAGCTTTCTTT
CSAQRVGAEAFF
>-|TRBV9|-|TRBJ1-4
TGTGCCAGCAGCGTAGGGGAGGAAAAACTGTTTTTT
CASSVGEEKLFF
>-|TRBV2|-|TRBJ2-3
TGTGCCAGCAGTGGAGGGGACTCCTTCACAGATACGCAGTATTTT
CASSGGDSFTDTQYF
>-|TRBV19|-|TRBJ2-3
TGTGCCAGTAGTATCCGGCAGGGCCGATCCACAGATACGCAGTATTTT
CASSIRQGRSTDTQYF
>-|TRBV30|TRBD2|TRBJ2-5
TGTGCCTGGACTAGCGGGAGAGTCCAGTACTTC
CAWTSGRVQYF
>-|TRBV7-2|-|TRBJ2-3
TGTGCCAGCAGCTTATCAGGGAGGCGATCAGATACGCAGTATTTT
CASSLSGRRSDTQYF
>-|TRBV9|-|TRBJ2-2
TGTGCCAGCAGCGTAGCGGGAGTTGAGTCCGGGGAGCTGTTTTTT
CASSVAGVESGELFF
>-|TRBV6-5|-|TRBJ1-2
TGTGCCAGCAGTTACTCCGTTCGACAGACTCTCTATGGCTACACCTTC
CASSYSVRQTLYGYTF
>-|TRBV6-5|-|TRBJ2-5
TGTGCCAGCAGGGCTACAGGGTTGGAGACCCAGTACTTC
CASRATGLETQYF
>-|TRBV5-1|TRBD1|TRBJ2-3
TGCGCCAGCAGCGCACCGGGACAGAGCACAGATACGCAGTATTTT
CASSAPGQSTDTQYF
>-|TRBV5-1|-|TRBJ1-1
TGCGCCAGCAGAGGGAGACTGAACACTGAAGCTTTCTTT
CASRGRLNTEAFF
>-|TRBV15|TRBD1|TRBJ2-7
TGTGCCACCAGCAGGGACAGGGGCTACGAGCAGTACTTC
CATSRDRGYEQYF
>-|TRBV6-4|-|TRBJ1-6
TGTGCCAGCAGTGAAGGGACACCGAATTCACCCCTCCACTTT
CASSEGTPNSPLHF
>-|TRBV5-1|-|TRBJ2-5
TGCGCCAGCAGGTTCAGGGGCCACCAAGAGACCCAGTACTTC
CASRFRGHQETQYF
>-|TRBV7-2|-|TRBJ1-5
TGTGCCAGCAGCTTAGCAACGGGGGGGAGTTCCCGTCAGCCCCAGCATTTT
CASSLATGGSSRQPQHF
>-|TRBV25-1|-|TRBJ1-2
TGTGCCAGCAGTGACCAGGGGAAAGGCTACACCTTC
CASSDQGKGYTF
>-|TRBV9|TRBD2|TRBJ2-1
TGTGCCAGCAGCGTAGGTCTAGCGGCCGGCTCCTACAATGAGCAGTTCTTC
CASSVGLAAGSYNEQFF
>-|TRBV28|-|TRBJ2-5
TGTGCCAGCAGTAGTTGGGTGCAGGGGAGAGGAGAGACCCAGTACTTC
CASSSWVQGRGETQYF
>once|TRBV30|TRBD1|TRBJ2-5
TGTGCCTGGAGAACAGGGGGCGCAGAGACCCAGTACTTC
CAWRTGGAETQYF
>-|TRBV13|-|TRBJ2-2
TGTGCCAGCAGCAAAGGAGGGTTTTCGAGGTCCCCCGGGGAGCTGTTTTTT
CASSKGGFSRSPGELFF
>once|TRBV4-1|TRBD2|TRBJ2-3
TGCGCCAGCAGCCAAGAGGGGCCGGGACTAGGAGCAGATACGCAGTATTTT
CASSQEGPGLGADTQYF
>-|TRBV2|TRBD2|TRBJ2-3
TGTGCCAGCAAGCTAGCGGGAGCTCCAGATACGCAGTATTTT
CASKLAGAPDTQYF
>-|TRBV15|-|TRBJ2-4
TGTGCCACCAGCGGGCCCCCCGAGGCCAAAAACATTCAGTACTTC
CATSGPPEAKNIQYF
>-|TRBV19|-|TRBJ1-2
TGTGCCAGTAGTATAGCCCCCGCCGGGGGGTCTAACTATGGCTACACCTTC
CASSIAPAGGSNYGYTF
>-|TRBV12-5|TRBD2|TRBJ2-1
TGTGCTAGTGGTTTGAGATTAATGACGGGAGGGCCCGATGAGCAGTTCTTC
CASGLRLMTGGPDEQFF
>-|TRBV10-1|-|TRBJ2-3
TGCGCCAGCTCAAGCGGGTATAGCACAGATACGCAGTATTTT
CASSSGYSTDTQYF
>-|TRBV18|-|TRBJ1-1
TGTGCCAGCTCACAGGCCCAGGGGAACACTGAAGCTTTCTTT
CASSQAQGNTEAFF
>few|TRBV7-9|-|TRBJ1-1
TGTGCCAGCAGCTTCCGGGTGGGCACTGAAGCTTTCTTT
CASSFRVGTEAFF
>-|TRBV6-1|-|TRBJ1-2
TGTGCCAGCAGTGAGACAGAAATCTATGGCTACACCTTC
CASSETEIYGYTF